Included here is one T cell receptor beta chain sequence, with context. Its antigen is unknown. The entry originates in a study of cytomegalovirus exposure and HLA in healthy donors. The study drew the donors from its approximately 120-subject validation cohort, separate from the approximately 700-subject first cohort. The CDR3 has 18 residues. The V and J ends lost 4 bases and 0 bases, in that order; junction bases with no gene match: 7. Germline lookup yields CDR1 MRHNA and CDR2 SNTAGT. Study outcomes and limitations: Published work reported that the classifier diagnosed cytomegalovirus status with high specificity and sensitivity. In vitro testing confirmed three CMV-associated chains as specific for CMV antigens. Overall, 164 TCR beta chains were annotated as cytomegalovirus-associated.

Sequencing was performed with immunoSEQ multiplex PCR; in TCRdb, only in-frame clones are kept and a portion is missing. The sample shows 300,000 to 400,000 clones, approximately 85% of them seen only once. The genes are TRBV6-4 and TRBJ2-6, with 9 bases matching TRBD1. The receptor was derived from a man younger than 40 in good health and CMV-seronegative. The sample consisted of PBMCs. This chain's CDR3 is CASSASTGGSSGANVLTF. CDR3 DNA sequence: TGTGCCAGCAGTGCCTCGACAGGGGGTTCCTCTGGGGCCAACGTCCTGACTTTC.